Shown below are 8 T cell receptor beta chains from a single sample sequenced in a study of neurological immune-mediated disorders. TCRdb re-analysed the 5' RACE reads in MiXCR, keeping a single row per CDR3 protein. The sample lists around 13,000 distinct CDR3 sequences; over 9.5% were seen once. Sequences were obtained from PBMCs. The receptors shown here come from a woman aged 40-49 years in good health.

As DNA, the CDR3 is TGCAGTGCTAGAGATCAGGTTTGGGGGAAGGGCAATCAGCCCCAGTATTTT. Translation: CSARDQVWGKGNQPQYF. The chain uses TRBV20-1 and TRBJ1-5; D is possibly TRBD1 or TRBD2 (5 bases each). TRBJ2-3 matches the DNA end more closely, so the J call is doubtful. The CDR3 spans 17 residues. Per the germline V gene, CDR1 is DFQATT and CDR2 is SNEGSKA (reference sequence).

This clonotype is termed medium-sized. V usage is TRBV21-1 and J usage is TRBJ1-1; TRBD1, the D gene given by the table, was not confirmed from the DNA. TRBV21-1 is listed as a pseudogene. The CDR3 sequence is 16 residues long. CDR3 residues: CASSKALYRENTEAFF. The CDR3 bases are TGTGCCAGCAGCAAAGCGCTTTACAGGGAGAACACTGAAGCTTTCTTT.

This clonotype was seen ten or more times. The chain carries TRBV11-2 and TRBJ2-5; maybe TRBD2 (7 bases). From germline, CDR1 is SGHAT and CDR2 FQNNGV. The CDR3 sequence is 17 residues long. Trimming removed 5 bases at V and 2 bases at J, with 21 bases between. CDR3: CASSPGRGGVGQETQYF. The CDR3 coding sequence is TGTGCCAGCAGCCCGGGGAGAGGGGGGGTGGGTCAAGAGACCCAGTACTTC.

This clonotype was observed many times. V is TRBV6-5 and J is TRBJ2-3; TRBD1 matches 9 bases. J lost 6 bases, V lost 6 bases, and 7 bases had no gene match. This CDR3 is built from 14 residues. The germline V gene has CDR1 MNHEY and CDR2 SVGAGI. CDR3 amino acids: CASRGDRERDTQYF. The CDR3 coding sequence is TGTGCCAGCAGGGGGGACAGGGAGCGGGATACGCAGTATTTT.

V usage is TRBV5-6 and J usage is TRBJ2-1; no definite D call. Trimming stripped 0 bases from V and 1 base from J, with 11 bases between. The CDR3 has 16 amino acids. CDR1 SGHDT and CDR2 YYEEEE come from the germline V gene. CDR3 sequence: CASSLATIGSYNEQFF. DNA for the CDR3: TGTGCCAGCAGCTTGGCCACAATCGGATCCTACAATGAGCAGTTCTTC.

The table lists this clonotype with many counts. The chain employs TRBV7-2 and TRBJ2-7; D remains ambiguous. Looked up from germline, CDR1 is SGHTA and CDR2 is FQGNSA. The CDR3 extends over 14 amino acids. V was pared by 0 bases and J by 0 bases, with 6 bases between. CDR3 sequence reads: CASSLAGYSYEQYF. The CDR3 DNA reads TGTGCCAGCAGCTTAGCAGGGTACTCCTACGAGCAGTACTTC. Full variable domain (missing parts from reference TRBV7-2 and TRBJ2-7): GAGVSQSPSNKVTEKGKDVELRCDPISGHTALYWYRQSLGQGLEFLIYFQGNSAPDKSGLPSDRFSAERTGGSVSTLTIQRTQQEDSAVYLCASSLAGYSYEQYFGPGTRLTVT.

The rearrangement uses TRBV20-1 and TRBJ2-7; D not resolved. The CDR3 totals 14 residues. With 2 bases removed from V and 2 bases from J, the gap between germline ends came to 13 bases. From germline, CDR1 is DFQATT and CDR2 SNEGSKA (reference sequence). CDR3 in amino acids: CSARTWTEAYEQYF. CDR3 bases: TGCAGTGCTAGAACATGGACGGAAGCCTACGAGCAGTACTTC.

CDR3 DNA sequence: TGCGCCAGCAGCATCCAGGGTATGAACACTGAAGCTTTCTTT. Protein product: CASSIQGMNTEAFF. The chain joins TRBV5-1 to TRBJ1-1; a weak D match, TRBD1 (5 bases). V shed 4 bases and J shed 0 bases, with 10 bases lying between them. The length of the CDR3 is 14 residues. CDR1 and CDR2 (germline): SGHRS, YFSETQ.